A single sample is the source of the 8 T cell receptor beta chains below, sequenced in a study of glioma-infiltrating T cells. The iRepertoire nested amplicon-rescue multiplex PCR amplified TCR alpha and beta CDR3s from RNA. TCRdb reprocessed the multiplex PCR reads with MiXCR, giving one entry per CDR3 protein. The top ten clones hold over 5% of a sample with tens of thousands of distinct CDR3 sequences, under 30% of them seen once. The sequencing sample was made of glioma tissue, nonneoplastic brain tissue, or PBMCs (not recorded which). All receptors come from a human donor with low-grade glioma or glioblastoma, undergoing nonglioma brain surgery, or in good health (not recorded which).

In this sample, this clonotype turned up a few times. A much larger clone lies one base from this, so it may be a read error. The chain couples TRBV18 to TRBJ1-1; 7 bases align to TRBD1. In germline, CDR1 is KGHSH, CDR2 LQKENI. This CDR3 contains 15 residues. The CDR3 region has the DNA TGTGCCAGCTCACCGTCGGACAGGCTATTCACTGGAGCTTTCTTT. Amino acids: CASSPSDRLFTGAFF.

The table lists this clonotype with a count of one. The chain employs TRBV5-4 and TRBJ2-1; D not resolved. Germline V gene sequence: CDR1 SGHNT, CDR2 YYREEE (reference sequence). CDR3 length: 13 residues. Trimming left V 4 bases short and J 3 bases short, with 8 bases between. The CDR3 here is CASSQTYYNEQFF. CDR3 coding DNA: TGTGCCAGCAGCCAGACTTACTACAATGAGCAGTTCTTC.

This clonotype was found a few times. This may arise from a read error, as a much more abundant clone is one base away. V and J are TRBV28 and TRBJ2-7; 7 bases agree with TRBD2. CDR3 size: 14 residues. Germline assignment: CDR1 MDHEN and CDR2 SYDVKM. With V trimmed by 5 bases and J by 1 base, 5 bases remained unmatched. Here the CDR3 DNA reads TGTGCCAGCAGTGTTAAACTAGCGTCCTACGAGCAGTACTTC. This gives the protein CASSVKLASYEQYF.

This clonotype was counted many times. The rearrangement uses TRBV20-1 and TRBJ1-2; D gene ambiguous. Deletions cut 6 bases from V and 4 bases from J, with 12 bases between. Germline V CDR1 and CDR2: DFQATT, SNEGSKA (reference sequence). The CDR3 extends over 12 amino acids. The CDR3 reads CSAPLPAYGYTF. The CDR3, as DNA: TGCAGTGCCCCTCTCCCCGCCTATGGCTACACCTTC.

This clonotype was counted at least ten times. CDR3 DNA: TGTGCCAGCAGTCAGGTGCGGGGCACCTCTGGAAACACCATATATTTT. It yields the protein CASSQVRGTSGNTIYF. This sequence joins TRBV6-1 and TRBJ1-3; a weak D match, TRBD1 (5 bases). The germline V gene has CDR1 MNHNS and CDR2 SASEGT. CDR3 length equals 16 residues. Trimming took 5 bases from V and 0 from J, leaving 14 bases between them.

A note on this clonotype: A single base separates this from a much larger clone, so it may be a read error. V and J are TRBV12-3 or TRBV12-4 and TRBJ2-1; D is perhaps TRBD1 (5 bases). The CDR3 length is 16 residues. This CDR3 reads CANSLVRAARRDEQFF. CDR3 nucleotide sequence: TGTGCCAACAGTTTAGTCCGAGCAGCCCGCAGGGATGAGCAGTTCTTC.

In its sample, this clonotype was seen many times. The V gene is TRBV6-1, the J gene TRBJ1-5; no clear D gene. Germline V gene data show CDR1 as MNHNS and CDR2 as SASEGT. Trimming removed 3 bases from V and 0 bases from J, with 12 bases in between. This CDR3 is 16 amino acids long. CDR3 loop: CASSDRMTLSNQPQHF. Here the CDR3 DNA reads TGTGCCAGCAGTGACAGGATGACCCTTAGCAATCAGCCCCAGCATTTT.

This clonotype was counted at least ten times. V usage is TRBV5-4 and J usage is TRBJ1-1, with a weak D call TRBD1 (5 bases). Trimming left V 5 bases short and J 1 base short, with 12 bases between. The germline V gene has CDR1 SGHNT and CDR2 YYREEE (reference sequence). The CDR3 has 14 amino acids. CDR3 DNA: TGTGCCAGCAGTTTTTACACAGGGAACACTGAAGCTTTCTTT. Translation gives CASSFYTGNTEAFF.